This T cell receptor (beta chain) was identified during a study of blood T cells in healthy people across ages. Sample-barcoded 5' priming and a J-beta primer mix drove a second PCR of roughly 7 to 11 cycles. In TCRdb, the 5' RACE reads were re-called with MiXCR into one record per CDR3 protein. The sample gives 790,000 or so distinct CDR3 sequences, 56% of which show up once; about a quarter is in the top ten. Trimming removed 4 bases from V and 8 bases from J; junction bases left unmatched: 9. The CDR3 extends over 14 amino acids. Germline values: CDR1 SGHRS, CDR2 YFSETQ. The chain joins TRBV5-1 to TRBJ1-2, with 9 bases fitting TRBD1. The clonotype comes from a man between 35 and 55 years old in good health. The source material was blood. For the CDR3, the DNA is TGCGCCAGCAGCCTCACCGGGACAGGGAACGGCTACACCTTC. Residues: CASSLTGTGNGYTF.